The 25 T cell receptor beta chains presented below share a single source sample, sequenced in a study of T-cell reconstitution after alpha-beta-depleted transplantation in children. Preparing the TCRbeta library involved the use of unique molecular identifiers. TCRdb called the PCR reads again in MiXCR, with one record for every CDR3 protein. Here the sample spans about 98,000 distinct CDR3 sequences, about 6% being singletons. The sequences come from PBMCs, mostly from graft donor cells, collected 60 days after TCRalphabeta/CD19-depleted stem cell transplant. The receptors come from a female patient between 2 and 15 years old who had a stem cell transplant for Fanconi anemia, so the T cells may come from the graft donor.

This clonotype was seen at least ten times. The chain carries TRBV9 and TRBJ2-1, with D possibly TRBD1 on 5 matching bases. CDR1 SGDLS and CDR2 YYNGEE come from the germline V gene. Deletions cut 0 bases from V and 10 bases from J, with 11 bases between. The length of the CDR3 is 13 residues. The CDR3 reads CASSVEGLQEQFF. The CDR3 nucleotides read TGTGCCAGCAGCGTAGAGGGGCTTCAAGAGCAGTTCTTC.

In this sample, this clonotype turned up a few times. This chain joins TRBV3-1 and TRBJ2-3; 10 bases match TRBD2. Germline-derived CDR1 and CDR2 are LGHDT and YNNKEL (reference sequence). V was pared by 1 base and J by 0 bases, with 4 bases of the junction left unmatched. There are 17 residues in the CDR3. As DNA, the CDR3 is TGTGCCAGCAGCCAAGGAAGCGGGGGGGCCAGCACAGATACGCAGTATTTT. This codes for CASSQGSGGASTDTQYF.

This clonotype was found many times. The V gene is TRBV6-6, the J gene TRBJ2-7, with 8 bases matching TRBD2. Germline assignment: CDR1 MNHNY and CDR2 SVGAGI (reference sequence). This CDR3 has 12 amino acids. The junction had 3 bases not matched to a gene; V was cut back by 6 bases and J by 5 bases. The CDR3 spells CASSHGRDEQYF. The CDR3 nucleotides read TGTGCCAGCAGCCACGGGAGGGACGAGCAGTACTTC.

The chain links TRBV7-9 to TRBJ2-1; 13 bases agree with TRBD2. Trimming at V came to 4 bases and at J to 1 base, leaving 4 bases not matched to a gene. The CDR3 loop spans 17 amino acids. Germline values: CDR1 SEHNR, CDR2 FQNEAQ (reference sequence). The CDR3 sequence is CASSSLTSGRSYNEQFF. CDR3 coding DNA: TGTGCCAGCAGCTCGTTGACTAGCGGGAGGTCCTACAATGAGCAGTTCTTC. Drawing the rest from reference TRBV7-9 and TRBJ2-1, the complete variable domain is DTGVSQNPRHKITKRGQNVTFRCDPISEHNRLYWYRQTLGQGPEFLTYFQNEAQLEKSRLLSDRFSAERPKGSFSTLEIQRTEQGDSAMYLCASSSLTSGRSYNEQFFGPGTRLTVL.

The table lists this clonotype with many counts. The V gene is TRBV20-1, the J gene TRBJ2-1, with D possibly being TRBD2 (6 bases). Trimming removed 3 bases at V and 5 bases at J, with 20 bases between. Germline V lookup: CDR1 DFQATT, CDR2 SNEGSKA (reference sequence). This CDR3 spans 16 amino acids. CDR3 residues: CSASAFLASANNEQFF. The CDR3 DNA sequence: TGCAGTGCTAGTGCTTTTTTGGCTAGCGCCAACAATGAGCAGTTCTTC.

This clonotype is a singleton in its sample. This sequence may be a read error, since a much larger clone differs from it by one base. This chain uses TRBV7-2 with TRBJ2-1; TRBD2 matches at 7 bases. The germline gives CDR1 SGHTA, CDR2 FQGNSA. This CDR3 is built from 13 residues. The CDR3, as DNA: TGTGCCAGCAGCTTCCGGGACTACCATGAGCAGTTCTTC. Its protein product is CASSFRDYHEQFF. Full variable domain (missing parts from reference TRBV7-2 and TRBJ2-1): GAGVSQSPSNKVTEKGKDVELRCDPISGHTALYWYRQSLGQGLEFLIYFQGNSAPDKSGLPSDRFSAERTGGSVSTLTIQRTQQEDSAVYLCASSFRDYHEQFFGPGTRLTVL.

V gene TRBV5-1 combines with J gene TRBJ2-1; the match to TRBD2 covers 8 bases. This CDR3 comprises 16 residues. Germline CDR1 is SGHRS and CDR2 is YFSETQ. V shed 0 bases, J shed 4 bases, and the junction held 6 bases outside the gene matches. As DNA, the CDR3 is TGCGCCAGCAGCTTGGTTAGCGGGATGCAGTACAATGAGCAGTTCTTC. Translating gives CASSLVSGMQYNEQFF.

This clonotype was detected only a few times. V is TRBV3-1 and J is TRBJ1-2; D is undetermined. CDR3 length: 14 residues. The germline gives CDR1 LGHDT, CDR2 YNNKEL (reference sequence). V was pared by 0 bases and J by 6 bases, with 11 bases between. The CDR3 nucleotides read TGTGCCAGCAGCCAAGAGTCGACCGGGCATGGCTACACCTTC. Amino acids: CASSQESTGHGYTF.

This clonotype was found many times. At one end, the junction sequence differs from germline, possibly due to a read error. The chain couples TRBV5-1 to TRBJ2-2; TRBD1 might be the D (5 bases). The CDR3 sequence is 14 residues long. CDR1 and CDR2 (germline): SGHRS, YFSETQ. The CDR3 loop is CASSLGQNTGELFF. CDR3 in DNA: TGTGCCAGCAGCCTTGGACAGAACACCGGGGAGCTGTTTTTT. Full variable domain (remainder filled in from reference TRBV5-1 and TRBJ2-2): KAGVTQTPRYLIKTRGQQVTLSCSPISGHRSVSWYQQTPGQGLQFLFEYFSETQRNKGNFPGRFSGRQFSNSRSEMNVSTLELGDSALYLCASSLGQNTGELFFGEGSRLTVL.

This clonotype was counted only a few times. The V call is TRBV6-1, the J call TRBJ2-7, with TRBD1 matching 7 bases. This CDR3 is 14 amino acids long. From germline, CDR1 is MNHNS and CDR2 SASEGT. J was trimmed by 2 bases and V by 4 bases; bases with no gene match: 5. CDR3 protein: CASSVGGPTYEQYF. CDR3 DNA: TGTGCCAGCAGTGTAGGGGGCCCGACCTACGAGCAGTACTTC.

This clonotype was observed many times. CDR3 DNA sequence: TGTGCCATCAGTGAGGGCTTCGAGACCCAGTACTTC. This gives the protein CAISEGFETQYF. This chain joins TRBV10-3 and TRBJ2-5; no reliable D call. V lost 2 bases to trimming and J lost 5 bases, with 6 bases between them. Per germline, CDR1 ENHRY and CDR2 SYGVKD. The length of the CDR3 is 12 residues.

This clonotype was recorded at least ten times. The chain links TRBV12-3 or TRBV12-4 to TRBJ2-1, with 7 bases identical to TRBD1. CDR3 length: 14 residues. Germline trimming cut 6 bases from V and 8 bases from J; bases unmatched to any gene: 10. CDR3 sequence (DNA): TGTGCCAGCAGACAGAGACAGGGTTTCGATGAGCAGTTCTTC. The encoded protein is CASRQRQGFDEQFF.

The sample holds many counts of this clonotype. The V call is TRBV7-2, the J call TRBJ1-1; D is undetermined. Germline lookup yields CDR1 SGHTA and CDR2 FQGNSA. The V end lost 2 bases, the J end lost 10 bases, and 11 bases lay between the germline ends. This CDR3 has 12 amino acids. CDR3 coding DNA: TGTGCCAGCAGCTTATCATTAGGTGTAGCTTTCTTT. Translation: CASSLSLGVAFF.

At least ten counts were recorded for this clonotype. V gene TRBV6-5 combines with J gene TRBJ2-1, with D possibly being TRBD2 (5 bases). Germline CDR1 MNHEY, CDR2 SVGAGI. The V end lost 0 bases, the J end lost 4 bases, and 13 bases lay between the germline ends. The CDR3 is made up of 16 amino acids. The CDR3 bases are TGTGCCAGCAGTTACTCGAGGGCGGCCGGTTACAATGAGCAGTTCTTC. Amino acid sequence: CASSYSRAAGYNEQFF.

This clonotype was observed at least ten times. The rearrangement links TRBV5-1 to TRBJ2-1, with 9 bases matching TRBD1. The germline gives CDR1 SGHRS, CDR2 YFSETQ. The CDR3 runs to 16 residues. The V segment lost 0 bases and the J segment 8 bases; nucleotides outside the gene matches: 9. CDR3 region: CASSLAVGTGNHEQFF. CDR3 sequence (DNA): TGCGCCAGCAGCTTGGCCGTTGGGACAGGGAACCATGAGCAGTTCTTC.

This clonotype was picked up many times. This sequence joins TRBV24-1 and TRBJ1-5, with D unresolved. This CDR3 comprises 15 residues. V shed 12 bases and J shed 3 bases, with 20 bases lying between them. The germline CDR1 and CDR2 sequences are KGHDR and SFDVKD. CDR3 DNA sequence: TGTGCCGTCACGCGGGATTGGCAGCTCAATCAGCCCCAGCATTTT. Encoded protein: CAVTRDWQLNQPQHF.

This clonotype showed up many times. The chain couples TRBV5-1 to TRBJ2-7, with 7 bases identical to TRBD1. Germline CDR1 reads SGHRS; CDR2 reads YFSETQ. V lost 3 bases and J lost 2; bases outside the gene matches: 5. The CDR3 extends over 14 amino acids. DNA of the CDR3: TGCGCCAGCAGCTCGACAGGGATCCCCTACGAGCAGTACTTC. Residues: CASSSTGIPYEQYF.

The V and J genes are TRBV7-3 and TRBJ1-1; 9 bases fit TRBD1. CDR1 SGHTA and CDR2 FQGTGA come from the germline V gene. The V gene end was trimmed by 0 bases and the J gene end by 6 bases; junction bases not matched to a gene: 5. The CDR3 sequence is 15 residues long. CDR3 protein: CASSLTGQGSSEAFF. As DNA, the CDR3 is TGTGCCAGCAGCTTAACTGGACAGGGGAGTTCTGAAGCTTTCTTT.

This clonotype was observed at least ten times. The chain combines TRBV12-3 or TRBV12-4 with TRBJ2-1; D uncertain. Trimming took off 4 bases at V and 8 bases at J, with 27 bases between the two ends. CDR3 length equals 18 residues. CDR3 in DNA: TGTGCCAGCAGTTCACCGACCTCTAGGCGAAGACTCCCACATGAGCAGTTCTTC. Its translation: CASSSPTSRRRLPHEQFF.

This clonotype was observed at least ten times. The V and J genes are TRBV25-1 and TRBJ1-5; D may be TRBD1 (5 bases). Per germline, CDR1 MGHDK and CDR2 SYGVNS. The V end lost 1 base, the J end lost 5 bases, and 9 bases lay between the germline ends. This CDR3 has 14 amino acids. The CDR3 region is CASSESQGDQPQHF. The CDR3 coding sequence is TGTGCCAGCAGTGAATCTCAAGGGGATCAGCCCCAGCATTTT. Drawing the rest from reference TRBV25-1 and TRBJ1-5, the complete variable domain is EADIYQTPRYLVIGTGKKITLECSQTMGHDKMYWYQQDPGMELHLIHYSYGVNSTEKGDLSSESTVSRIRTEHFPLTLESARPSHTSQYLCASSESQGDQPQHFGDGTRLSIL.

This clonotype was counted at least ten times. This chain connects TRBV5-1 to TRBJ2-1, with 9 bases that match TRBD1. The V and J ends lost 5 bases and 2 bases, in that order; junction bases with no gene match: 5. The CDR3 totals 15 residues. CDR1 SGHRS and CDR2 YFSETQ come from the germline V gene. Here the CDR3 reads CASRETGGAYNEQFF. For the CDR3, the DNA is TGCGCCAGCAGGGAAACAGGGGGCGCCTACAATGAGCAGTTCTTC.

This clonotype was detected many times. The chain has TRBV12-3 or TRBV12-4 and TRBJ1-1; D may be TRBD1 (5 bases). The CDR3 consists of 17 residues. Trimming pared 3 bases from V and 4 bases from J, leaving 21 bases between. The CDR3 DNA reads TGTGCCAGCAGTTTTGAGGCGGGCAGGGTGAGGCTCACTGAAGCTTTCTTT. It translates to CASSFEAGRVRLTEAFF.

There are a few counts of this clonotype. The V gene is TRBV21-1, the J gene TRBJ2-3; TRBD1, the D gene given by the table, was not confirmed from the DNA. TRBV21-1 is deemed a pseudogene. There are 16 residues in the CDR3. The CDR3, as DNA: TGTGCCAGCAGCAAAAGGGGGGGTTACCGCACAGATACGCAGTATTTT. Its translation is CASSKRGGYRTDTQYF.

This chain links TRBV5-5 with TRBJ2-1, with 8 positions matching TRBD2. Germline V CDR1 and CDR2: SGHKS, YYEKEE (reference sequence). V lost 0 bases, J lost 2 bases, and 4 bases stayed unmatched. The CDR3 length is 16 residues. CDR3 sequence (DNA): TGTGCCAGCAGCTTGGCTAGCGGGCCCGCCTACAATGAGCAGTTCTTC. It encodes CASSLASGPAYNEQFF.

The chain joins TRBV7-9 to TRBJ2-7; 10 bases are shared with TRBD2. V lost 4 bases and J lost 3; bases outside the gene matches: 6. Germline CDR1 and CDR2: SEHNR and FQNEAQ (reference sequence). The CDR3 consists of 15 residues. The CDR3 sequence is CASSYLAGDIYEQYF. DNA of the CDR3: TGTGCCAGCAGCTACCTAGCGGGGGATATCTACGAGCAGTACTTC.